The sequence of this T cell receptor (beta chain) was determined in a study of T cell repertoires in cytomegalovirus infection. Study summary: CMV infection and matching HLA type were both indicated by public TCR beta signatures. Points from the study as a whole: Identification of carriers of CMV plus the relevant HLA was achieved through cumulative public TCR beta family frequency.

With regard to this clonotype: Its antigen remains unidentified.

In TCRdb, the reads were re-called with MiXCR into one record per CDR3 protein. Of roughly 730,000 distinct CDR3 sequences listed, around 35% are singletons. Trimming took off 4 bases at V and 8 bases at J, with 17 bases between the two ends. The germline CDR1 and CDR2 sequences are MNHNY and SVGAGI (reference sequence). CDR3 size: 14 residues. This sample comprised cultured PBMCs, obtained from culture after CMV antigen stimulation. The TCR sequence derives from a human donor in good health (CMV status not recorded). Some clones in this sample may be carry-over from other donors' samples. The V and J genes are TRBV6-6 and TRBJ1-2, with TRBD1 as a possible D gene (5 bases). CDR3 bases: TGTGCCAGCAGTTCTCACAGGTCCGGAGGCGGCTACACCTTC. Residues: CASSSHRSGGGYTF.